This T cell receptor beta chain stems from a study of STAT5B mutations in CD4+ large granular lymphocyte leukemia. General study findings and limits: Without putative leukemic clones, patient CD4-sorted repertoires remained more clonal than healthy CD4+ repertoires. Compared with healthy controls (2/35), patient top clones favored TRBV06 (8/27).

Original handling: A productive frequency of 2.59 x 10-5 was the lowest detectable. TCRdb's table, derived via immunoSEQ multiplex PCR, lists solely in-frame clones and lacks some. That table supplies the V and J calls and clone size; D and trimming were determined from the DNA. The sample consists of around 33,000 clones, 88% of them appearing once. Germline loops: CDR1 SGHRS, CDR2 YFSETQ. The CDR3 contains 14 residues. Trimming took off 4 bases at V and 2 bases at J, with 12 bases between the two ends. This clone was recorded a few times. Antigen specificity is unknown. Sample: CD4+ T cells from blood buffy coats. This TCR was sampled from a human donor in good health. The gene calls are TRBV5-1 and TRBJ2-5; no definite D call. This CDR3 reads CASSTGDGQETQYF. The CDR3 DNA sequence: TGCGCCAGCAGCACCGGAGATGGTCAAGAGACCCAGTACTTC. Drawing the rest from reference TRBV5-1 and TRBJ2-5, the complete variable domain is KAGVTQTPRYLIKTRGQQVTLSCSPISGHRSVSWYQQTPGQGLQFLFEYFSETQRNKGNFPGRFSGRQFSNSRSEMNVSTLELGDSALYLCASSTGDGQETQYFGPGTRLLVL.